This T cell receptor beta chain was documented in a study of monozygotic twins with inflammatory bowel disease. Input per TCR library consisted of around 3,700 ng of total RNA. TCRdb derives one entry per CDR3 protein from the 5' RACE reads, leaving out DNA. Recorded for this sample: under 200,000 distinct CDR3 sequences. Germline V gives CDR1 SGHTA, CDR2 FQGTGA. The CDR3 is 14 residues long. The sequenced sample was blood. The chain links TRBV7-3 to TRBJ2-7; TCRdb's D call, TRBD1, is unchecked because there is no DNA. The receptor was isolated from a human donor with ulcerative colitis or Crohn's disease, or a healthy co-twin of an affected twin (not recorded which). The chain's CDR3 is CASSSTGSGYEQYF.